A selection of T cell receptor beta chains follows, all from one sample in a study of human T cells and chemical hapten exposure. TCRdb called the RACE reads again in MiXCR, with one record for every CDR3 protein. The sample consists of roughly 380,000 distinct CDR3 sequences, more than 4.5% of them appearing once. The sequenced sample was whole blood, obtained in connection with sensitization to the hapten diphenylcyclopropenone (DPC). The receptors derive from a woman aged 50 to 60 with alopecia areata. Some clones in this sample may be carry-over from other donors' samples. CDR3s include the opening cysteine and the closing phenylalanine or tryptophan. A D gene is named only where the DNA matches it firmly. Clone size is not always given. Where it is, it says once, few, many or a class for expanded clones.

j_gene: TRBJ1-1; v_gene: TRBV12-3/TRBV12-4; abundance: few; d_gene: TRBD1; CDR3aa: CASSTPGTGAVDTEAFF; CDR3nt: TGTGCCAGCAGTACCCCCGGGACAGGGGCCGTGGACACTGAAGCTTTCTTT
j_gene: TRBJ1-1; v_gene: TRBV29-1; abundance: many; d_gene: -; CDR3aa: CSGRQTNTEAFF; CDR3nt: TGCAGCGGGAGACAGACGAACACTGAAGCTTTCTTT
j_gene: TRBJ2-6; v_gene: TRBV20-1; abundance: many; d_gene: -; CDR3aa: CSGYRDGSGANVLTF; CDR3nt: TGCAGTGGGTACAGGGACGGCTCTGGGGCCAACGTCCTGACTTTC
j_gene: TRBJ2-7; v_gene: TRBV2; abundance: -; d_gene: -; CDR3aa: CASSEAGPGENEQYF; CDR3nt: TGTGCCAGCAGTGAAGCTGGGCCGGGGGAGAACGAGCAGTACTTC
j_gene: TRBJ1-5; v_gene: TRBV28; abundance: many; d_gene: -; CDR3aa: CASSFRGTQPQHF; CDR3nt: TGTGCCAGCAGTTTCAGGGGTACTCAGCCCCAGCATTTT
j_gene: TRBJ2-5; v_gene: TRBV11-2; abundance: many; d_gene: -; CDR3aa: CASSLAYSGQETQYF; CDR3nt: TGTGCCAGCAGCTTAGCCTACAGCGGCCAAGAGACCCAGTACTTC
j_gene: TRBJ2-5; v_gene: TRBV6-2/TRBV6-3; abundance: few; d_gene: -; CDR3aa: CASSYPPGPQETQYF; CDR3nt: TGTGCCAGCAGTTACCCCCCGGGGCCCCAAGAGACCCAGTACTTC
j_gene: TRBJ1-5; v_gene: TRBV6-2/TRBV6-3; abundance: many; d_gene: -; CDR3aa: CASEQPNQPQHF; CDR3nt: TGTGCCAGCGAACAGCCTAATCAGCCCCAGCATTTT
j_gene: TRBJ2-6; v_gene: TRBV12-3/TRBV12-4; abundance: many; d_gene: -; CDR3aa: CASSLRGSGANVLTF; CDR3nt: TGTGCCAGCAGTTTAAGGGGCTCTGGGGCCAACGTCCTGACTTTC
j_gene: TRBJ2-7; v_gene: TRBV21-1; abundance: many; d_gene: -; CDR3aa: CASSTRTSGRQEQYF; CDR3nt: TGTGCCAGCAGCACCCGGACTAGCGGGAGACAAGAGCAGTACTTC
j_gene: TRBJ1-5; v_gene: TRBV6-1; abundance: -; d_gene: TRBD1; CDR3aa: CASRSPGTGATAGNQPQHF; CDR3nt: TGTGCCAGCAGATCTCCCGGGACAGGGGCCACCGCGGGCAATCAGCCCCAGCATTTT
j_gene: TRBJ2-2; v_gene: TRBV3-1; abundance: few; d_gene: TRBD2; CDR3aa: CASSPLSGRAAGELFF; CDR3nt: TGTGCCAGCAGCCCACTGAGCGGGAGGGCCGCCGGGGAGCTGTTTTTT
j_gene: TRBJ1-2; v_gene: TRBV20-1; abundance: few; d_gene: -; CDR3aa: CSARDGSGPLGTF; CDR3nt: TGCAGTGCTAGAGACGGGAGTGGGCCCCTCGGAACCTTC
j_gene: TRBJ1-5; v_gene: TRBV5-6; abundance: many; d_gene: TRBD1; CDR3aa: CASSQGQGSHQPQHF; CDR3nt: TGTGCCAGCAGCCAGGGACAGGGGAGTCATCAGCCCCAGCATTTT
j_gene: TRBJ2-7; v_gene: TRBV15; abundance: many; d_gene: -; CDR3aa: CATSRDTLYEQYF; CDR3nt: TGTGCCACCAGCAGAGATACCCTCTACGAGCAGTACTTC
j_gene: TRBJ1-3; v_gene: TRBV6-5; abundance: -; d_gene: -; CDR3aa: CASANTASSGNTIYF; CDR3nt: TGTGCCAGCGCGAACACAGCAAGCTCTGGAAACACCATATATTTT
j_gene: TRBJ1-4; v_gene: TRBV7-9; abundance: few; d_gene: -; CDR3aa: CASSHGRQYEKLFF; CDR3nt: TGTGCCAGCAGCCACGGGAGACAGTATGAAAAACTGTTTTTT
j_gene: TRBJ2-1; v_gene: TRBV20-1; abundance: many; d_gene: -; CDR3aa: CSAGTADSEQFF; CDR3nt: TGCAGTGCGGGGACGGCGGATTCTGAGCAGTTCTTC
j_gene: TRBJ2-3; v_gene: TRBV5-1; abundance: few; d_gene: -; CDR3aa: CASSLTGLGVSTDTQYF; CDR3nt: TGCGCCAGCAGCTTAACAGGGCTGGGGGTAAGCACAGATACGCAGTATTTT
j_gene: TRBJ1-1; v_gene: TRBV7-2; abundance: many; d_gene: TRBD1; CDR3aa: CASSLLQGHTEAFF; CDR3nt: TGTGCCAGCAGCTTACTACAGGGGCACACTGAAGCTTTCTTT
j_gene: TRBJ1-2; v_gene: TRBV5-1; abundance: -; d_gene: TRBD1; CDR3aa: CASSLDQGARGYTF; CDR3nt: TGCGCCAGCAGCTTGGACCAGGGGGCGAGAGGCTACACCTTC
j_gene: TRBJ2-3; v_gene: TRBV9; abundance: few; d_gene: TRBD2; CDR3aa: CASSPVPGAGADTQYF; CDR3nt: TGTGCCAGCAGCCCCGTGCCGGGAGCGGGAGCAGATACGCAGTATTTT
j_gene: TRBJ2-7; v_gene: TRBV28; abundance: many; d_gene: -; CDR3aa: CASRSGTYEQYF; CDR3nt: TGTGCCAGCAGATCCGGGACCTACGAGCAGTACTTC
j_gene: TRBJ1-5; v_gene: TRBV5-4; abundance: few; d_gene: -; CDR3aa: CASSSEPNQPQHF; CDR3nt: TGTGCCAGCAGCTCGGAGCCTAATCAGCCCCAGCATTTT
j_gene: TRBJ2-3; v_gene: TRBV28; abundance: many; d_gene: TRBD2; CDR3aa: CASSGLADTDTQYF; CDR3nt: TGTGCCAGCTCGGGACTAGCGGACACAGATACGCAGTATTTT
j_gene: TRBJ2-4; v_gene: TRBV5-1; abundance: -; d_gene: -; CDR3aa: CASSLDGQRKNIQYF; CDR3nt: TGCGCCAGCAGCTTGGACGGGCAACGCAAAAACATTCAGTACTTC
j_gene: TRBJ2-2; v_gene: TRBV9; abundance: few; d_gene: -; CDR3aa: CASSERTAGDTGELFF; CDR3nt: TGTGCCAGCAGCGAGAGAACAGCGGGTGACACCGGGGAGCTGTTTTTT
j_gene: TRBJ2-3; v_gene: TRBV7-2; abundance: many; d_gene: -; CDR3aa: CASTEGGPSDTQYF; CDR3nt: TGTGCCAGCACAGAGGGGGGGCCTTCAGATACGCAGTATTTT
j_gene: TRBJ2-1; v_gene: TRBV3-1; abundance: -; d_gene: -; CDR3aa: CASRQGWNEQFF; CDR3nt: TGTGCCAGCAGGCAGGGCTGGAATGAGCAGTTCTTC
j_gene: TRBJ2-4; v_gene: TRBV11-2; abundance: few; d_gene: -; CDR3aa: CASSLNGQINIQYF; CDR3nt: TGTGCCAGCAGCCTAAATGGACAGATAAACATTCAGTACTTC
j_gene: TRBJ2-2; v_gene: TRBV28; abundance: many; d_gene: -; CDR3aa: CAAGADTGELFF; CDR3nt: TGTGCGGCAGGAGCGGACACCGGGGAGCTGTTTTTT
j_gene: TRBJ1-6; v_gene: TRBV7-9; abundance: many; d_gene: TRBD1; CDR3aa: CASSFGAGGDSPLHF; CDR3nt: TGTGCCAGCAGCTTCGGCGCAGGGGGGGATTCACCCCTCCACTTT
j_gene: TRBJ2-3; v_gene: TRBV7-2; abundance: -; d_gene: TRBD2; CDR3aa: CASSPGTSGLGRDTQYF; CDR3nt: TGTGCCAGCAGCCCGGGGACTAGCGGGTTGGGGAGGGATACGCAGTATTTT
j_gene: TRBJ1-1; v_gene: TRBV20-1; abundance: -; d_gene: TRBD1; CDR3aa: CSARGLGQGSTEAFF; CDR3nt: TGCAGTGCTAGAGGGCTAGGACAGGGGAGCACTGAAGCTTTCTTT
j_gene: TRBJ1-1; v_gene: TRBV4-2; abundance: many; d_gene: -; CDR3aa: CASSQGRPTEAFF; CDR3nt: TGTGCCAGCAGCCAAGGACGGCCCACTGAAGCTTTCTTT
j_gene: TRBJ1-3; v_gene: TRBV9; abundance: few; d_gene: -; CDR3aa: CASSVGLMDGERNTIYF; CDR3nt: TGTGCCAGCAGCGTAGGTCTGATGGACGGGGAACGAAACACCATATATTTT
j_gene: TRBJ2-3; v_gene: TRBV29-1; abundance: many; d_gene: TRBD1; CDR3aa: CSVGGQGSFLSTDTQYF; CDR3nt: TGCAGCGTTGGGGGACAGGGGTCGTTCCTGAGCACAGATACGCAGTATTTT
j_gene: TRBJ2-7; v_gene: TRBV12-3/TRBV12-4; abundance: few; d_gene: TRBD2; CDR3aa: CASRGGSEWEQYF; CDR3nt: TGTGCCAGCCGCGGGGGTTCGGAGTGGGAGCAGTACTTC
j_gene: TRBJ2-3; v_gene: TRBV4-1; abundance: many; d_gene: TRBD2; CDR3aa: CASSKGLAGTDTQYF; CDR3nt: TGCGCCAGCAGCAAGGGACTAGCAGGGACAGATACGCAGTATTTT
j_gene: TRBJ1-2; v_gene: TRBV12-3/TRBV12-4; abundance: -; d_gene: -; CDR3aa: CASSFGQSYGYTF; CDR3nt: TGTGCCAGCAGTTTCGGTCAGTCCTATGGCTACACCTTC
j_gene: TRBJ2-5; v_gene: TRBV12-3/TRBV12-4; abundance: few; d_gene: -; CDR3aa: CASSPNRGGEETQYF; CDR3nt: TGTGCCAGCAGTCCGAATCGGGGTGGGGAAGAGACCCAGTACTTC
j_gene: TRBJ1-1; v_gene: TRBV4-3; abundance: many; d_gene: -; CDR3aa: CASSPLAGRTEAFF; CDR3nt: TGCGCCAGCAGCCCATTGGCAGGGAGGACTGAAGCTTTCTTT
j_gene: TRBJ1-5; v_gene: TRBV5-1; abundance: few; d_gene: TRBD1; CDR3aa: CASSFGQGLNQPQHF; CDR3nt: TGCGCCAGCAGCTTCGGACAGGGGCTTAATCAGCCCCAGCATTTT
j_gene: TRBJ2-6; v_gene: TRBV9; abundance: many; d_gene: -; CDR3aa: CASSGLSGANVLTF; CDR3nt: TGTGCCAGCAGCGGACTATCTGGGGCCAACGTCCTGACTTTC
j_gene: TRBJ2-1; v_gene: TRBV6-2/TRBV6-3; abundance: -; d_gene: -; CDR3aa: CASSYSAEKQFF; CDR3nt: TGTGCCAGCAGTTACTCCGCCGAGAAGCAGTTCTTC
j_gene: TRBJ2-1; v_gene: TRBV5-1; abundance: -; d_gene: -; CDR3aa: CASSLDEGSYNEQFF; CDR3nt: TGCGCCAGCAGCTTGGATGAGGGAAGCTACAATGAGCAGTTCTTC
j_gene: TRBJ2-3; v_gene: TRBV4-1; abundance: many; d_gene: TRBD2; CDR3aa: CASSQRLAGATDTQYF; CDR3nt: TGCGCCAGCAGCCAACGACTAGCGGGGGCGACAGATACGCAGTATTTT
j_gene: TRBJ2-3; v_gene: TRBV6-1; abundance: -; d_gene: -; CDR3aa: CASSEMDWYTDTQYF; CDR3nt: TGTGCCAGCAGTGAAATGGACTGGTACACAGATACGCAGTATTTT
j_gene: TRBJ2-7; v_gene: TRBV29-1; abundance: -; d_gene: -; CDR3aa: CSVSSSRRNDEQYF; CDR3nt: TGCAGCGTCTCTTCGTCCCGTAGGAACGACGAGCAGTACTTC
j_gene: TRBJ1-1; v_gene: TRBV12-3/TRBV12-4; abundance: many; d_gene: -; CDR3aa: CASSPLRENTEAFF; CDR3nt: TGTGCCAGCAGTCCTCTCAGAGAGAATACTGAAGCTTTCTTT
j_gene: TRBJ1-1; v_gene: TRBV4-2; abundance: few; d_gene: -; CDR3aa: CASSQEDMNTEAFF; CDR3nt: TGTGCCAGCAGCCAGGAAGACATGAACACTGAAGCTTTCTTT